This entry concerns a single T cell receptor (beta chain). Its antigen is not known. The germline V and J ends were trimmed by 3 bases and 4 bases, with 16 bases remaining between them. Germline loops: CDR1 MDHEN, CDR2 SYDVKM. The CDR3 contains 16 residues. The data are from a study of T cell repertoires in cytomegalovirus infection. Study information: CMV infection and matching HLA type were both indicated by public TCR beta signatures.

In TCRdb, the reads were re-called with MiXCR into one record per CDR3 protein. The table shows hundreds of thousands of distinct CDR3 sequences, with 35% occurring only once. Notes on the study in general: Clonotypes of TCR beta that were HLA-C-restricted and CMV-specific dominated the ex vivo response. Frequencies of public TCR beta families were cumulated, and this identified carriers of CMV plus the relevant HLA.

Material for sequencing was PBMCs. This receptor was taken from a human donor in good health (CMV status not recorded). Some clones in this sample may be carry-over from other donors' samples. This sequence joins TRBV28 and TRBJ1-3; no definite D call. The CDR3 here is CASSLYSGTYGNTIYF. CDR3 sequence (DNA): TGTGCCAGCAGTTTGTACAGCGGAACCTACGGAAACACCATATATTTT.